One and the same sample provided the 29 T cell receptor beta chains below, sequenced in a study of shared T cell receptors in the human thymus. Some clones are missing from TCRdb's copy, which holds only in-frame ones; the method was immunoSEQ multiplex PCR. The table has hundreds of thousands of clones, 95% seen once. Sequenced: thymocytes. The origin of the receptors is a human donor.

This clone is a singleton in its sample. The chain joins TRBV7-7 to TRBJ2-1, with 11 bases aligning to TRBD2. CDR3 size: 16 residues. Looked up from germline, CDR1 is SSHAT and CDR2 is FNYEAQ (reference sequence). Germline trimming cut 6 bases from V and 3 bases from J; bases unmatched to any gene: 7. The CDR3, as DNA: TGTGCCAGCAGTCTAATACTAGCGGGAGACTACAATGAGCAGTTCTTC. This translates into CASSLILAGDYNEQFF.

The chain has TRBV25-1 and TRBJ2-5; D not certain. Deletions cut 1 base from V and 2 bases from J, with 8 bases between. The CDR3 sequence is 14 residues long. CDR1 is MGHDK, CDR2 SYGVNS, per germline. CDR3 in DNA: TGTGCCAGCAGTGAATTGGGCAGTCAAGAGACCCAGTACTTC. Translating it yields CASSELGSQETQYF. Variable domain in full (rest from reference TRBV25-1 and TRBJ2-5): EADIYQTPRYLVIGTGKKITLECSQTMGHDKMYWYQQDPGMELHLIHYSYGVNSTEKGDLSSESTVSRIRTEHFPLTLESARPSHTSQYLCASSELGSQETQYFGPGTRLLVL.

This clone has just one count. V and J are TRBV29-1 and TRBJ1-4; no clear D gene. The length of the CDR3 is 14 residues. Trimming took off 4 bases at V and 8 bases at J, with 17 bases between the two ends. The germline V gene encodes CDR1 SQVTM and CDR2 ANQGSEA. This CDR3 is CSVAAINDKEKLFF. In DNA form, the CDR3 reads TGCAGCGTTGCCGCTATTAATGATAAGGAAAAACTGTTTTTT.

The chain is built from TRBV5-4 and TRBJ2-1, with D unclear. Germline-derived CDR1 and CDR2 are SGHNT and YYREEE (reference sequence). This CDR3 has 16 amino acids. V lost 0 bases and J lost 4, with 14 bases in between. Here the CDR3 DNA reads TGTGCCAGCAGCTTGGGGTTCCCTCAGGTTTACAATGAGCAGTTCTTC. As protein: CASSLGFPQVYNEQFF.

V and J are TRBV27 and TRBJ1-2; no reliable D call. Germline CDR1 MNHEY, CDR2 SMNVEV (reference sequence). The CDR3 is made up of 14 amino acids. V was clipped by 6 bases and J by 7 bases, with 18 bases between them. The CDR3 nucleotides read TGTGCCAGCAGGCCGGATGGCTGCCGTTGTGGCTACACCTTC. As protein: CASRPDGCRCGYTF.

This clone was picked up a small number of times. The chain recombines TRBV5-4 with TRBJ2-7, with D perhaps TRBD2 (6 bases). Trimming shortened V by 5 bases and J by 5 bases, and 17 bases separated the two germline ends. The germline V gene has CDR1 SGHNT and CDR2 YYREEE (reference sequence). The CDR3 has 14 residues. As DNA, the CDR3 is TGTGCCAGCAGATCAAGGGGAGGCGGCCACGAGCAGTACTTC. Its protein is CASRSRGGGHEQYF.

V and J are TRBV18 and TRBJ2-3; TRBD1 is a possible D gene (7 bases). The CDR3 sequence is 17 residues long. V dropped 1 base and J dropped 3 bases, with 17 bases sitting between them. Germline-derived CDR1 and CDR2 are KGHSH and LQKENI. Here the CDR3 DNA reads TGTGCCAGCTCACCACTAAAACGACAGGGAGGAACAGATACGCAGTATTTT. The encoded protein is CASSPLKRQGGTDTQYF. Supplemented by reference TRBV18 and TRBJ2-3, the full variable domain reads NAGVMQNPRHLVRRRGQEARLRCSPMKGHSHVYWYRQLPEEGLKFMVYLQKENIIDESGMPKERFSAEFPKEGPSILRIQQVVRGDSAAYFCASSPLKRQGGTDTQYFGPGTRLTVL.

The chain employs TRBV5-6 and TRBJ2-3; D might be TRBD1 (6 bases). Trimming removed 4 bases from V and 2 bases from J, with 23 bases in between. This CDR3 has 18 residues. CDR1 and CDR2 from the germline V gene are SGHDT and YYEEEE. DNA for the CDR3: TGTGCCAGCAGCCCCTCACGGACAGACTCTCTAACCACAGATACGCAGTATTTT. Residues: CASSPSRTDSLTTDTQYF.

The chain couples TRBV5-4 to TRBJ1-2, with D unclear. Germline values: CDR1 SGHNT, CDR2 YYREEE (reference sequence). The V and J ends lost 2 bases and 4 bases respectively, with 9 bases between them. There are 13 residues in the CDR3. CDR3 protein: CASSFRRIYGYTF. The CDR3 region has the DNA TGTGCCAGCAGCTTCCGCAGGATCTATGGCTACACCTTC.

The CDR3, as DNA: TGCAGCGTTGAAGATAGACTATACAATGAGCAGTTCTTC. Translating it yields CSVEDRLYNEQFF. J is TRBJ2-1 and V is TRBV29-1; maybe TRBD2 (5 bases). Germline loops: CDR1 SQVTM, CDR2 ANQGSEA. Trimming shortened V by 0 bases and J by 4 bases, and 7 bases separated the two germline ends. The length of the CDR3 is 13 residues.

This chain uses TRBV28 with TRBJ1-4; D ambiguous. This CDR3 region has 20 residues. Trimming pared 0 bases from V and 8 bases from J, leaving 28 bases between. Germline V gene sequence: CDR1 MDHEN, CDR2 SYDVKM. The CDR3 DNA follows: TGTGCCAGCAGTTTATGCAGGTCGAGGGCTCTTCTGGGTATTCGGGAAAAACTGTTTTTT. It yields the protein CASSLCRSRALLGIREKLFF.

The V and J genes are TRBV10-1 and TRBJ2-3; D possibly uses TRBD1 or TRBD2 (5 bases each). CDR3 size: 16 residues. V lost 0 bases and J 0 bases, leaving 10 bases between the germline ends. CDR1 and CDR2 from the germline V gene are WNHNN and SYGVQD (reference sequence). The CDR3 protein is CASSESGTTSTDTQYF. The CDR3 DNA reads TGCGCCAGCAGTGAGTCTGGGACGACTAGCACAGATACGCAGTATTTT.

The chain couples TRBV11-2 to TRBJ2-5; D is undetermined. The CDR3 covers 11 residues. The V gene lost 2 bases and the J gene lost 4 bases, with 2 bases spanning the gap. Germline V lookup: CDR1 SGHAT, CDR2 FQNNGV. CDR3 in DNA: TGTGCCAGCAGCTTAATAGAGACCCAGTACTTC. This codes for CASSLIETQYF.

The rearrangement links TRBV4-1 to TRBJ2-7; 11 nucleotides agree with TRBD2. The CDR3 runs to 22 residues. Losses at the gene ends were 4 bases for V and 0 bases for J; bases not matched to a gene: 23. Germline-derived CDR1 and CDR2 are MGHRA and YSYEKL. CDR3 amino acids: CASSRKRGGGGTSGSCSYEQYF. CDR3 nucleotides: TGCGCCAGCAGCCGCAAAAGAGGAGGAGGAGGCACTAGCGGGAGTTGCTCCTACGAGCAGTACTTC.

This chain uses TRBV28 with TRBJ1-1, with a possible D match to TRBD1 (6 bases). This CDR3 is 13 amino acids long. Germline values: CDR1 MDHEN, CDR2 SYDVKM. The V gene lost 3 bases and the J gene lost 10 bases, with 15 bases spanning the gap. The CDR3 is CASSFRGQIRAFF. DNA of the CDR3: TGTGCCAGCAGTTTTAGAGGACAGATCCGAGCTTTCTTT.

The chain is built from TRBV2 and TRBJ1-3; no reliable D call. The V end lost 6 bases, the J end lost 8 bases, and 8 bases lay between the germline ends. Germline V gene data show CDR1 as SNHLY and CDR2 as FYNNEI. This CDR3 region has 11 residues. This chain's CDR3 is CASSLRDTIYF. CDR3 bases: TGTGCCAGCAGCCTGAGGGACACCATATATTTT.

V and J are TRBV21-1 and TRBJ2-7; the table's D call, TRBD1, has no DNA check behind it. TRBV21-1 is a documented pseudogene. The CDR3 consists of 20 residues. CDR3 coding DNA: TGTGCCAGCAGCCTGACGGGTGTCCACGGGACAGTCAGAGAATCCTACGAGCAGTACTTC. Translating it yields CASSLTGVHGTVRESYEQYF.

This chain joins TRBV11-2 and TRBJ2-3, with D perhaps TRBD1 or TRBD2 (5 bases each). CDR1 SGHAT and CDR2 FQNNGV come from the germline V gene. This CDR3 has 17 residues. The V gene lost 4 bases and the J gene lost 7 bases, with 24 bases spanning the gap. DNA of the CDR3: TGTGCCAGCAGCTCCCCAATTAGTAGGGACCGCGCCCATACGCAGTATTTT. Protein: CASSSPISRDRAHTQYF.

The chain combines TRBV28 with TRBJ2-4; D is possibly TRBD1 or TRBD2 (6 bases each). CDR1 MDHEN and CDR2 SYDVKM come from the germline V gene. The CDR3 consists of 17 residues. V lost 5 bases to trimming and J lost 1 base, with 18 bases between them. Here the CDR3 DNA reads TGTGCCAGCAGTCCAAGGGTGGGGGGCTTCGCCAAAAACATTCAGTACTTC. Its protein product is CASSPRVGGFAKNIQYF.

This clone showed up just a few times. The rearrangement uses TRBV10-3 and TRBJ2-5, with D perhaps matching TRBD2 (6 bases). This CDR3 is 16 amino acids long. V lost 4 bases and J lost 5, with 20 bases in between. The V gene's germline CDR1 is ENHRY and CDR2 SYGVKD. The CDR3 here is CAISGIGAGRGETQYF. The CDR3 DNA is TGTGCCATCAGTGGAATAGGGGCGGGAAGAGGGGAGACCCAGTACTTC.

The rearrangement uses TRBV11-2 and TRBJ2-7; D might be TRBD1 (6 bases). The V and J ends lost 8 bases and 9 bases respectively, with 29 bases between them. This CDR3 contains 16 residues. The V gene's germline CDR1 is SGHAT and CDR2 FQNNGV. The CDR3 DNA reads TGTGCCAGCGGGGGCCCCGAGGTGGCAGGGACAACCGGGCAGTACTTC. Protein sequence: CASGGPEVAGTTGQYF.

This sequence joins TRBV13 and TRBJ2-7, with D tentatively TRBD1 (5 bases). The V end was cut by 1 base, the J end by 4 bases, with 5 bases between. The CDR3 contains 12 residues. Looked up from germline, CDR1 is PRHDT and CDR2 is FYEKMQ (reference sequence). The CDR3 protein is CASSLAGYEQYF. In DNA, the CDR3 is TGTGCCAGCAGCTTAGCAGGGTACGAGCAGTACTTC.

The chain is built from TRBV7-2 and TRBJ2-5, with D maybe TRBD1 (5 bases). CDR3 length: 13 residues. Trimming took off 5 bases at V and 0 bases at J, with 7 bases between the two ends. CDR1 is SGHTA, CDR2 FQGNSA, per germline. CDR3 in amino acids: CASSPDNQETQYF. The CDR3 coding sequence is TGTGCCAGCAGCCCGGACAACCAAGAGACCCAGTACTTC.

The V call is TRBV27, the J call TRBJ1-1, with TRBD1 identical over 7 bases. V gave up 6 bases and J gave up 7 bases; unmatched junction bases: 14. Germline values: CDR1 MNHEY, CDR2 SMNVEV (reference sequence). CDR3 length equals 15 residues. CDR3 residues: CASRPTVTGDHEAFF. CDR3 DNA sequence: TGTGCCAGCAGGCCCACTGTAACAGGGGACCATGAAGCTTTCTTT.

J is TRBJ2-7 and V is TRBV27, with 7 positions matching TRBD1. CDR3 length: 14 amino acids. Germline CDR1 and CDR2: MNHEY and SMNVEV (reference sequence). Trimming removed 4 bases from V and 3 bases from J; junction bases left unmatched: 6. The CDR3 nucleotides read TGTGCCAGCAGTTCAGACAGGGTTCTCTACGAGCAGTACTTC. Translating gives CASSSDRVLYEQYF.

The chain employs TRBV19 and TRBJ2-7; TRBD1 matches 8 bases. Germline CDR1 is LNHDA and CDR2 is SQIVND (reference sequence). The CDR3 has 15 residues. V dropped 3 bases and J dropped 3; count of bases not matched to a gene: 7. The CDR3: CASSIVGTGGYEQYF. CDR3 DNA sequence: TGTGCCAGTAGTATCGTCGGCACAGGGGGCTACGAGCAGTACTTC.

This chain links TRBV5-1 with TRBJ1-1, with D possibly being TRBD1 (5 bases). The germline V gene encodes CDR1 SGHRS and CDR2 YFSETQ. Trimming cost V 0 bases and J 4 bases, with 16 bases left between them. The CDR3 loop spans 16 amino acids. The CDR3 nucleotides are TGCGCCAGCAGCTTGGATGGGTCCAAGGGGATCACTGAAGCTTTCTTT. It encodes CASSLDGSKGITEAFF.

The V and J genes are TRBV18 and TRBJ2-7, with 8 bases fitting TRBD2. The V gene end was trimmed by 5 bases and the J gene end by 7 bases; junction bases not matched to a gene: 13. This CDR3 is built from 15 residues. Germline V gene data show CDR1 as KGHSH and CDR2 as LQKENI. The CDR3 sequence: CASSGVSGNQGEQYF. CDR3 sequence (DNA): TGTGCCAGCTCAGGGGTTAGCGGGAATCAAGGGGAGCAGTACTTC.

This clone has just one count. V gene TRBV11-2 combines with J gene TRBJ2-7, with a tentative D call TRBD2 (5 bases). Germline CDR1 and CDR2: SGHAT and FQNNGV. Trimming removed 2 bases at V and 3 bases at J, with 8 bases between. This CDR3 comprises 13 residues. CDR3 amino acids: CASSLSEGYEQYF. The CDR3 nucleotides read TGTGCCAGCAGCTTAAGTGAGGGCTACGAGCAGTACTTC.